A single sample is the source of the 3 T cell receptor beta chains below, sequenced in a study of CD4+ T cells in melanoma. Measured with immunoSEQ multiplex PCR; TCRdb has only the in-frame clones, and not every one. Altogether 9,400 or so clones are present, less than 85% being singletons, with the ten largest covering around 24%. Sequenced: cells from a culture (not recorded whether cultured in vitro). These receptors were obtained from a human donor with melanoma.

J is TRBJ1-1 and V is TRBV3-1 (or the pseudogene TRBV3-2); D is possibly TRBD1 (5 bases). The germline gives CDR1 LGHDT, CDR2 YNNKEL (reference sequence). The V and J ends lost 1 base and 1 base respectively, with 7 bases between them. The CDR3 extends over 14 amino acids. The CDR3 DNA reads TGTGCCAGCAGCCAAGCCGGGGGGAACACTGAAGCTTTCTTT. Translated, it gives CASSQAGGNTEAFF.

The chain links TRBV12-3 or TRBV12-4 to TRBJ1-1, with D possibly TRBD1 on 6 matching bases. Trimming removed 3 bases at V and 1 base at J, with 6 bases between. The CDR3 runs 13 residues. DNA for the CDR3: TGTGCCAGCAGTTTGACAGGGAACACTGAAGCTTTCTTT. As protein: CASSLTGNTEAFF.

The chain recombines TRBV5-1 with TRBJ2-3, with 9 bases matching TRBD2. Germline V CDR1 and CDR2: SGHRS, YFSETQ. V lost 3 bases and J lost 3; bases outside the gene matches: 5. The CDR3 loop spans 15 amino acids. The CDR3 region is CASSSRGGATDTQYF. CDR3 DNA sequence: TGCGCCAGCAGCTCCCGCGGGGGGGCGACAGATACGCAGTATTTT.